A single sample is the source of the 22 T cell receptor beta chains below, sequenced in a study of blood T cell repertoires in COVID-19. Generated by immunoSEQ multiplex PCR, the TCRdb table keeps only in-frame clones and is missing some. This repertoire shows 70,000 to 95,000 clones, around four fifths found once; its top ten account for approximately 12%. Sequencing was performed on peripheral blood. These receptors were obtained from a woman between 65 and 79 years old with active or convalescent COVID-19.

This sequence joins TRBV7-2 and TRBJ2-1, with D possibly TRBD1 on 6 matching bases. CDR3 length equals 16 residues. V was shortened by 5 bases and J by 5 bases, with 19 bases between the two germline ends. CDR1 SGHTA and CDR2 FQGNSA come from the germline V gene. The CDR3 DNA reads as TGTGCCAGCAGCGTCTGGGCAGGGGCCCCAAACAATGAGCAGTTCTTC. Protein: CASSVWAGAPNNEQFF.

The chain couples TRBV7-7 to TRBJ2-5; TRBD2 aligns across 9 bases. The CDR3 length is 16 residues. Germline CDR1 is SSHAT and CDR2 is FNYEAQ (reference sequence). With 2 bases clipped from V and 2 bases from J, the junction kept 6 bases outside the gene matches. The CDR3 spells CASSLIGLAGQETQYF. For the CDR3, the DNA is TGTGCCAGCAGCTTAATAGGGCTAGCGGGGCAAGAGACCCAGTACTTC.

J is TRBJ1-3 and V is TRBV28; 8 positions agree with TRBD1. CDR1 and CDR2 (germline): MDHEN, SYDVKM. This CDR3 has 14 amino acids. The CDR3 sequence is CAEKQGGVGNTIYF. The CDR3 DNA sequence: TGTGCGGAGAAACAGGGGGGCGTAGGAAACACCATATATTTT.

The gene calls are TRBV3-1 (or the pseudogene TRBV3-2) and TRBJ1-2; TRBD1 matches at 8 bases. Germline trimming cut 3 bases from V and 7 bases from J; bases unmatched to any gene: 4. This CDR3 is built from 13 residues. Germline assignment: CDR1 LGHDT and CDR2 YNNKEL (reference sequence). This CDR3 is CASSHQGAPGYTF. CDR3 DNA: TGTGCCAGCAGCCATCAGGGGGCCCCTGGCTACACCTTC.

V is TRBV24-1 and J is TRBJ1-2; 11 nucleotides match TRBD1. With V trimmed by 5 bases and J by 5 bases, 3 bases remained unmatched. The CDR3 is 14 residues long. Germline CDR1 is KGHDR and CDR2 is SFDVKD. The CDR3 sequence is CATSGTGGVYGYTF. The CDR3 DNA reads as TGTGCCACCAGTGGGACAGGGGGCGTATATGGCTACACCTTC.

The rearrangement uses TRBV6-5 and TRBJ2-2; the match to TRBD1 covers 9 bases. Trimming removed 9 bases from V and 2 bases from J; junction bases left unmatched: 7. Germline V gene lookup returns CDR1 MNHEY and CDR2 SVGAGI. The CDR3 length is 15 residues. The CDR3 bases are TGTGCCAGTCGCCTACAGGGGGCTAACACCGGGGAGCTGTTTTTT. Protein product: CASRLQGANTGELFF.

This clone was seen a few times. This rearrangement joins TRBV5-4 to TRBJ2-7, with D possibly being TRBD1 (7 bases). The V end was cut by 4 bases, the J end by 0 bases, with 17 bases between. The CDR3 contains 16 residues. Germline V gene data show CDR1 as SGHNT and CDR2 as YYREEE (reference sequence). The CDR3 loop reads CASSPAGQLSSYEQYF. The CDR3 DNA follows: TGTGCCAGCAGCCCCGCGGGACAGCTAAGCTCCTACGAGCAGTACTTC.

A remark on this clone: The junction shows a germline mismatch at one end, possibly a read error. The CDR3 protein is CASSFRGLMNAGELFF. CDR3 bases: TGCGCCAGCAGCTTTCGGGGGTTGATGAACGCCGGGGAGCTGTTTTTT. The V gene is TRBV5-1, the J gene TRBJ2-2; D is possibly TRBD2 (6 bases). The CDR3 totals 16 residues. Germline loops: CDR1 SGHRS, CDR2 YFSETQ.

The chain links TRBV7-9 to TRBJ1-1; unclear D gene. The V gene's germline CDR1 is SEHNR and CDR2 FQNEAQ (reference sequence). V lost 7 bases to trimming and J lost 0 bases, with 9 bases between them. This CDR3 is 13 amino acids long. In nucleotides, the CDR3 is TGTGCCAGCACACTTACGTTGAACACTGAAGCTTTCTTT. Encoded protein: CASTLTLNTEAFF.

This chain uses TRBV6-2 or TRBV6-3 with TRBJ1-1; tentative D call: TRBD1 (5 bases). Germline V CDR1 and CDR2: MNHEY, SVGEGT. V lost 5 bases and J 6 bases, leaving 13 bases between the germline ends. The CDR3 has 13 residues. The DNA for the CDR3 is TGTGCCAGCAGTCGGGCCGCGGGGGCTGAAGCTTTCTTT. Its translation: CASSRAAGAEAFF.

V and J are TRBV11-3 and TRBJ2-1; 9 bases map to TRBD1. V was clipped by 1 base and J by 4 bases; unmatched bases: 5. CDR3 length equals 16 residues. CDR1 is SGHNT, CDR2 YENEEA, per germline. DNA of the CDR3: TGTGCCAGCAGCTTAGGAGGGACAGGGCTTTACAATGAGCAGTTCTTC. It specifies CASSLGGTGLYNEQFF.

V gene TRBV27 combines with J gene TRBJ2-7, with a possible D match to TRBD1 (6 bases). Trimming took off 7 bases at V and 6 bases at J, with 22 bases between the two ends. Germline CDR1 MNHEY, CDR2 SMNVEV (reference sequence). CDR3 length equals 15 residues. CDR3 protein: CASNPRGNPSSEQYF. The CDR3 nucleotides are TGTGCCAGCAACCCCAGGGGAAACCCTTCATCCGAGCAGTACTTC.

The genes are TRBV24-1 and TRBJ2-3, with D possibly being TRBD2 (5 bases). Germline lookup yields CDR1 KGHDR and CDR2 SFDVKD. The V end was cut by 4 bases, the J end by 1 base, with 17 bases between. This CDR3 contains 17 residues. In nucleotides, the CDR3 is TGTGCCACCAGTGACCAGAACTCAGACTATCGCACAGATACGCAGTATTTT. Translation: CATSDQNSDYRTDTQYF.

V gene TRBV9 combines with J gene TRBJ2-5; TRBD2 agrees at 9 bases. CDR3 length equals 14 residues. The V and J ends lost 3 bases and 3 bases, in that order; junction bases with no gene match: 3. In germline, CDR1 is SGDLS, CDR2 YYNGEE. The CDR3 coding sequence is TGTGCCAGCAGCGAGGGACTAGCTAAAGAGACCCAGTACTTC. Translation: CASSEGLAKETQYF.

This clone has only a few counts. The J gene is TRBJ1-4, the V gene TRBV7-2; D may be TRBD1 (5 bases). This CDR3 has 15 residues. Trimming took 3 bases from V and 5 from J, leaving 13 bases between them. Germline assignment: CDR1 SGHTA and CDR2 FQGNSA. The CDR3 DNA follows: TGTGCCAGCAGCTTTTTACAGGAAAGAAATGAAAAACTGTTTTTT. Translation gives CASSFLQERNEKLFF.

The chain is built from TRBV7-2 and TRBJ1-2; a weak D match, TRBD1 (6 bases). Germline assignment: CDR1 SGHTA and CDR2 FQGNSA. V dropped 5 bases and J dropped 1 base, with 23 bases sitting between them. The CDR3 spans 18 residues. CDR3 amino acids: CASSPGRGAGGFNYGYTF. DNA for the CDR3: TGTGCCAGCAGCCCCGGTCGGGGGGCCGGTGGTTTTAACTATGGCTACACCTTC.

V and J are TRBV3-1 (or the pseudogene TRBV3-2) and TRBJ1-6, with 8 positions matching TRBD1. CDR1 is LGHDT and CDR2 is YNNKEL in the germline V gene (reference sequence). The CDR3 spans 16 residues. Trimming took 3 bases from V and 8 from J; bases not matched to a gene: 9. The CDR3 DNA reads TGTGCCAGCAGCCACTCAGCCAGGGGGCTAGATTCACCCCTCCACTTT. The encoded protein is CASSHSARGLDSPLHF.

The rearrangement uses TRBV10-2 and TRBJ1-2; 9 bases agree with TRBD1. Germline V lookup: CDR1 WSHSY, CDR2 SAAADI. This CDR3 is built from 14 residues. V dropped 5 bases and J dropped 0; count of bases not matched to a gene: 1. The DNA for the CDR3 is TGCGCCAGCAGTTGGGACAGGGCTAACTATGGCTACACCTTC. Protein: CASSWDRANYGYTF.

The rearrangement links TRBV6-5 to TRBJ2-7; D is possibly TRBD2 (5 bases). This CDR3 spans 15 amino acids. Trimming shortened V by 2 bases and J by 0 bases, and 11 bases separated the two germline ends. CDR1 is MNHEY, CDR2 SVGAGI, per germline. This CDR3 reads CASSYGLAGSYEQYF. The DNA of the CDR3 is TGTGCCAGCAGTTACGGGCTAGCTGGCTCCTACGAGCAGTACTTC.

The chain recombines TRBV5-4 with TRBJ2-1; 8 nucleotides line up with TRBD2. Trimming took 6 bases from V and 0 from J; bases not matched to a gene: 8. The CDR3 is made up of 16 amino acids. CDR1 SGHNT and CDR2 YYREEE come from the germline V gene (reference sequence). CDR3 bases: TGTGCCAGCACCCCGGGGGGGGCGAGCTCCTACAATGAGCAGTTCTTC. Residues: CASTPGGASSYNEQFF.

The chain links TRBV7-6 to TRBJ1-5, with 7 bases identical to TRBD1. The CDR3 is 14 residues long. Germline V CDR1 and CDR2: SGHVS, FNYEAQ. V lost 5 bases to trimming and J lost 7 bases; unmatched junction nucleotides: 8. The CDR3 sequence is CASSTTGAGQPQHF. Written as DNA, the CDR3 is TGTGCCAGCAGCACCACAGGGGCCGGACAGCCCCAGCATTTT.

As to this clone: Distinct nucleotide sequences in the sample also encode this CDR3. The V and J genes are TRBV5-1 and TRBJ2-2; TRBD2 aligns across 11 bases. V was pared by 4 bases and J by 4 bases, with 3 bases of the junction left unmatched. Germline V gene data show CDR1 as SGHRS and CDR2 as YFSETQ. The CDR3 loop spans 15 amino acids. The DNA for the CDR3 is TGCGCCAGCAGCCCTGGACTAGCGGGCACCGGGGAGCTGTTTTTT. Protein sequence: CASSPGLAGTGELFF.